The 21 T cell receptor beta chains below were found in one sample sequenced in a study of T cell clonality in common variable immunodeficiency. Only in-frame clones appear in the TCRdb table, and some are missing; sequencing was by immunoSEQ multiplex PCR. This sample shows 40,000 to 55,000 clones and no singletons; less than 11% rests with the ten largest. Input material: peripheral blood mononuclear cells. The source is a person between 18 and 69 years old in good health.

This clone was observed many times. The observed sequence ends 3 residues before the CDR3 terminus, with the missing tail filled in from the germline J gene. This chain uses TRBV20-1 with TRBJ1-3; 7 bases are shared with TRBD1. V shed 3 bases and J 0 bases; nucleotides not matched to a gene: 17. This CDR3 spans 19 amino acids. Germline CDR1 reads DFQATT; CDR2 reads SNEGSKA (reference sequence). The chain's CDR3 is CSARGNLRQGLISGNTIYF. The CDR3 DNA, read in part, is TGCAGTGCTAGGGGAAACCTTAGACAGGGTTTAATCTCTGGAAACACC.

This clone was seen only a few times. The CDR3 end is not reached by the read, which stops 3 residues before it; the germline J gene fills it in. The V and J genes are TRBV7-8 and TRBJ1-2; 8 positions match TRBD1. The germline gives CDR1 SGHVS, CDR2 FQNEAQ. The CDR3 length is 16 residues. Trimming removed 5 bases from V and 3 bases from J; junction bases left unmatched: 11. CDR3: CASSKGDRQGYYGYTF. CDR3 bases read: TGTGCCAGCAGCAAGGGGGACCGACAGGGGTACTATGGC.

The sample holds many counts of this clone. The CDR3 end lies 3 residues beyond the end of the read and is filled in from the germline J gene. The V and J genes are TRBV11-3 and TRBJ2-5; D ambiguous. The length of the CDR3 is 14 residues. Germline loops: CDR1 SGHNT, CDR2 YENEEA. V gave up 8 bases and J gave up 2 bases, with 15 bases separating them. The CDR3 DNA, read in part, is TGTGCCAGCTCACGAATGGGCTTGCAAGAGACC. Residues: CASSRMGLQET. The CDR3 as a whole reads CASSRMGLQETQYF.

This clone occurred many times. The CDR3 sequence: CASLENRGNTIYF. The covered CDR3 bases are TGTGCCAGCCTTGAGAACCGGGGAAACACC. The J gene is TRBJ1-3, the V gene TRBV7-2; D ambiguous. The read terminates 3 residues before the CDR3 end, so the remaining end is supplied by the germline J gene. Germline V CDR1 and CDR2: SGHTA, FQGNSA. The CDR3 consists of 13 residues. V lost 8 bases, J lost 4 bases, and 12 bases lay in between.

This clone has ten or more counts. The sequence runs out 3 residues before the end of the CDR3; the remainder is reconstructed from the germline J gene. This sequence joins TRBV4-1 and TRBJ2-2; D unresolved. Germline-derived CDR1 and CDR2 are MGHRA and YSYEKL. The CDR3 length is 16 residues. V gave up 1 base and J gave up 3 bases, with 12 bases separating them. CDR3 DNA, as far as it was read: TGCGCCAGCAGCCAAGTATTCCAGGTTGACACCGGGGAG. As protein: CASSQVFQVDTGE. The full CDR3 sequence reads CASSQVFQVDTGELFF.

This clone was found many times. The part of the CDR3 DNA that was read is TGTGCCAGCTCACCCTCGACAGGGGGGGACTATGGC. This encodes CASSPSTGGDYG. Given in full, the CDR3 is CASSPSTGGDYGYTF. The chain is built from TRBV18 and TRBJ1-2, with TRBD1 identical over 9 bases. The read falls 3 residues short of the CDR3 end, and the missing part is taken from the germline J gene. CDR3 length equals 15 residues. Germline V CDR1 and CDR2: KGHSH, LQKENI. After removal of 3 bases from V and 3 bases from J, the junction contained 5 bases not matched to a gene.

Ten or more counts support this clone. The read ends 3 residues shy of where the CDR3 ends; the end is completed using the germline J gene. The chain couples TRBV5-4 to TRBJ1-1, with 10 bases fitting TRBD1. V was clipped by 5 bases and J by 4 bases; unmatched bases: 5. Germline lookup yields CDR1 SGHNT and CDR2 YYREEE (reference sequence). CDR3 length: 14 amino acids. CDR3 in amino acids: CASRRDRGLTEAFF. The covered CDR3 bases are TGTGCCAGCAGACGGGACAGGGGCCTCACTGAA.

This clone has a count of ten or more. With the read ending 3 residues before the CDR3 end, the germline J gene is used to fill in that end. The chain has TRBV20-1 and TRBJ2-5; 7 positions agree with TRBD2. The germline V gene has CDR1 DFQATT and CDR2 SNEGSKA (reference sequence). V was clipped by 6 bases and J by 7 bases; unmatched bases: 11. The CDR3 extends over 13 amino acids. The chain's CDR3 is CSARDVSGGTQYF. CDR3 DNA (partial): TGCAGTGCCAGGGATGTCTCGGGGGGGACC.

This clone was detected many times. The covered CDR3 bases are TGTGCCAGCAACAGGGATTTGAACACTGAA. It specifies CASNRDLNTE. The entire CDR3 reads CASNRDLNTEAFF. The chain is built from TRBV2 and TRBJ1-1, with D tentatively TRBD1 (6 bases). The DNA ends 3 residues before the CDR3 does, and the rest of the CDR3 is filled in from the germline J gene. The germline V and J ends were trimmed by 7 bases and 0 bases, with 9 bases remaining between them. The V gene's germline CDR1 is SNHLY and CDR2 FYNNEI. The CDR3 sequence is 13 residues long. Using reference TRBV2 and TRBJ1-1 for the parts outside the CDR3, the full variable domain is EPEVTQTPSHQVTQMGQEVILRCVPISNHLYFYWYRQILGQKVEFLVSFYNNEISEKSEIFDDQFSVERPDGSNFTLKIRSTKLEDSAMYFCASNRDLNTEAFFGQGTRLTVV.

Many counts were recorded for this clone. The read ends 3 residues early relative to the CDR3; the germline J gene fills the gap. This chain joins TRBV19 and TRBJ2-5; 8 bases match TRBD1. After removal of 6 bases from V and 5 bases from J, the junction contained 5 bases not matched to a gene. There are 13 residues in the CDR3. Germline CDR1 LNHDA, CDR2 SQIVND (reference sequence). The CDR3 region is CASRRDRGETQYF. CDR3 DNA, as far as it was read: TGTGCCAGTAGGAGAGACAGGGGTGAGACC.

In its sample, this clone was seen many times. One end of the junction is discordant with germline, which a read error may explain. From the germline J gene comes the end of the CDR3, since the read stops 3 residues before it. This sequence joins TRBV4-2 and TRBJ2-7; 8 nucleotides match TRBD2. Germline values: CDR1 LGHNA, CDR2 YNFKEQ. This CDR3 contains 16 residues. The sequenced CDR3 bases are TGCGCCAGCAGCCCTTCGCTAGGCGGGGGGTTCAACGAG. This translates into CASSPSLGGGFNE. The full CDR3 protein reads CASSPSLGGGFNEQYF.

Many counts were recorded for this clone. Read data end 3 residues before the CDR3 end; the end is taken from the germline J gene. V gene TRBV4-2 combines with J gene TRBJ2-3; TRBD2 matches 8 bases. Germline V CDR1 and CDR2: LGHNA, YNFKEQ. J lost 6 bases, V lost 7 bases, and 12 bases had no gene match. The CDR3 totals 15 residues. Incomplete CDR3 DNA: TGTGCCAGCACCTCTCTAGGGGGGACTAGGGATACG. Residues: CASTSLGGTRDT. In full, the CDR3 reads CASTSLGGTRDTQYF.

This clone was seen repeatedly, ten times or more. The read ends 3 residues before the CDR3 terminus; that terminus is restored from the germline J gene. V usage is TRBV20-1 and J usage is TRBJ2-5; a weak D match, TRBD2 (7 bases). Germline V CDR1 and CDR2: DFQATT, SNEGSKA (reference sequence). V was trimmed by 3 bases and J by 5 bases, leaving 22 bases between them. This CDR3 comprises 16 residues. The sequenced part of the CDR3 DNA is TGCAGTGCTAGGGGGGGGGCTAGCGTGAGGGGGGAGACC. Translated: CSARGGASVRGET. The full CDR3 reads CSARGGASVRGETQYF.

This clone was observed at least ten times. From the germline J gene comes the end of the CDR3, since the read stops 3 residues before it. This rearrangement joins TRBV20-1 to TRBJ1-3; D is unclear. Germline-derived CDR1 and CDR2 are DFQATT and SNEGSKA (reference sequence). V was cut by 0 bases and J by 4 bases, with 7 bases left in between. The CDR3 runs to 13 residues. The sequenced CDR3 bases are TGCAGTGCTAGAGATATAGTAGGAAACACC. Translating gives CSARDIVGNT. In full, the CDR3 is CSARDIVGNTIYF.

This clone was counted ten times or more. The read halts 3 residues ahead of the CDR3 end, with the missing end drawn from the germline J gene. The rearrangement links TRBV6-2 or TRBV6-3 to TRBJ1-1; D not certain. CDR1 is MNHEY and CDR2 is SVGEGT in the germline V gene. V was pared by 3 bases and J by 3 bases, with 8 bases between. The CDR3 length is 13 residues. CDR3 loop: CASSYIGDTEAFF. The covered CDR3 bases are TGTGCCAGCAGTTATATCGGTGACACTGAA.

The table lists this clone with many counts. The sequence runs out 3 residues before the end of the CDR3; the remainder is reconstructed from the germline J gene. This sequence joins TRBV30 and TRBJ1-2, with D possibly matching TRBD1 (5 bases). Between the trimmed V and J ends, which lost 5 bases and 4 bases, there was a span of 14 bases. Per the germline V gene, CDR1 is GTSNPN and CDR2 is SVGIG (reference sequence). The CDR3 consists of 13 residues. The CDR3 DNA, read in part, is TGTGCCTGGGATGGGGCAGCTTTCTATGGC. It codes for CAWDGAAFYG. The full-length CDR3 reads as CAWDGAAFYGYTF.

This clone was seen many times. This CDR3 reads CASSLNGGGYNEQFF. The DNA read from the CDR3 is TGCGCCAGCAGCTTGAACGGGGGGGGATACAATGAG. The rearrangement uses TRBV5-1 and TRBJ2-1, with 8 bases matching TRBD2. The read stops 3 residues short of the end of the CDR3; the missing end is completed from the germline J gene. Losses at the gene ends were 1 base for V and 4 bases for J; bases not matched to a gene: 4. Germline lookup yields CDR1 SGHRS and CDR2 YFSETQ. The CDR3 spans 15 residues. Based on the CDR3 plus reference TRBV5-1 and TRBJ2-1, the full variable domain is KAGVTQTPRYLIKTRGQQVTLSCSPISGHRSVSWYQQTPGQGLQFLFEYFSETQRNKGNFPGRFSGRQFSNSRSEMNVSTLELGDSALYLCASSLNGGGYNEQFFGPGTRLTVL.

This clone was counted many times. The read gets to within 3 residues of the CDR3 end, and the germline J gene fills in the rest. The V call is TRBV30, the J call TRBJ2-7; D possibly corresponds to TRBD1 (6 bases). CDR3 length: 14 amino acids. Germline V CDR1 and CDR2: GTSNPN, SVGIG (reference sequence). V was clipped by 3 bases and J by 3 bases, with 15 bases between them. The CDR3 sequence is CAWSGTGHLYEQYF. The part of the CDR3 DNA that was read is TGTGCCTGGAGCGGAACGGGACACCTCTACGAG.

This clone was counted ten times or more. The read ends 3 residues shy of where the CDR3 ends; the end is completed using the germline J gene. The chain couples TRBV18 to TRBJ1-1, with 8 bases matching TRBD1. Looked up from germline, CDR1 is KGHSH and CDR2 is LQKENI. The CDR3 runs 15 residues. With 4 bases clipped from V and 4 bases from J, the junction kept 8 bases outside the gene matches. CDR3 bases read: TGTGCCAGCTCACTGACGACAGGGGTTGGCACTGAA. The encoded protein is CASSLTTGVGTE. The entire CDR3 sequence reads CASSLTTGVGTEAFF. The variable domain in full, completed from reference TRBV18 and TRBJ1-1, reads NAGVMQNPRHLVRRRGQEARLRCSPMKGHSHVYWYRQLPEEGLKFMVYLQKENIIDESGMPKERFSAEFPKEGPSILRIQQVVRGDSAAYFCASSLTTGVGTEAFFGQGTRLTVV.

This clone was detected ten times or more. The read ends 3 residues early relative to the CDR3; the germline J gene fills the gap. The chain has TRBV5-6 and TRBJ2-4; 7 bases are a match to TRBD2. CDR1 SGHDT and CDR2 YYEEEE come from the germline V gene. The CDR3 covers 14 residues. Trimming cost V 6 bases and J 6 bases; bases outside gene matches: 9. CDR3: CASTSMGGLNIQYF. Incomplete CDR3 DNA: TGTGCCAGCACGTCAATGGGGGGGTTAAACATT.

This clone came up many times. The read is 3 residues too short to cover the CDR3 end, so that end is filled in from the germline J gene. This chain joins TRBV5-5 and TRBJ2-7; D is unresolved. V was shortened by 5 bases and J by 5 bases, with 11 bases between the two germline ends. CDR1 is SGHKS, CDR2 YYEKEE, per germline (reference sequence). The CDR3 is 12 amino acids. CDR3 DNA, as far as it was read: TGTGCCAGCAGGCTAAACCTCGACGAG. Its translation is CASRLNLDE. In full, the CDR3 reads CASRLNLDEQYF.